This T cell receptor beta chain was captured by sequencing in a study of identical twins. The length of the CDR3 is 14 residues. MiXCR was run by TCRdb on the 5' RACE reads, yielding one entry per CDR3 protein. The data show under 900,000 distinct CDR3 sequences, with around 12% seen just once and under 2% held by the top ten. This clonotype was detected many times. Its antigen is currently unknown. Study-wide points: A partial confounding effect on zero-insertion analyses could come from invariant MAIT and iNKT cells. The conclusions drew on cross-sectional statistical analysis instead of tracking the same donors.

This sample also appeared in a second study, on yellow fever vaccine responses in identical twins. That source reports: Each twin's T cell response to the vaccine was reported to look partly convergent and partly personalized.

This TCR derives from a young woman in good health. V gene TRBV21-1 combines with J gene TRBJ2-3; whether TRBD1, the table's D call, matches the DNA was not checked. TRBV21-1 counts as a pseudogene. The sample consisted of PBMCs. Here the CDR3 reads CASNGNSRTDTQYF. The CDR3 nucleotides read TGTGCCAGCAACGGGAACAGCCGCACAGATACGCAGTATTTT.